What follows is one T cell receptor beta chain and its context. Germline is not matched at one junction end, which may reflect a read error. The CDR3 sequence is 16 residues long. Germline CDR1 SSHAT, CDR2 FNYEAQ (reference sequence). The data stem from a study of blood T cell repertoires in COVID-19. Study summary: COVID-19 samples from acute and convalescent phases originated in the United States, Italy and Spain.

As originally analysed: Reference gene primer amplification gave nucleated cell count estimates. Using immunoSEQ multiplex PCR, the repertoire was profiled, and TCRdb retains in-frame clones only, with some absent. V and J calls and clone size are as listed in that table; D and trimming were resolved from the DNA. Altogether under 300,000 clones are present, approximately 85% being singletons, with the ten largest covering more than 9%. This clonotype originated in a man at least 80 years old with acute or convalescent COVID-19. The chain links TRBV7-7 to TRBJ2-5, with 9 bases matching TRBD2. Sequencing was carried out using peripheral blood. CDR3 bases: TGTGCTAGCAATTTCCATAGCGGGAGACCACACGAGACCCAGTACTTC. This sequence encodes CASNFHSGRPHETQYF.